This TCR beta chain derives from a study of blood T cell repertoires in COVID-19. A single count supports this clone. Sequenced by immunoSEQ multiplex PCR; TCRdb stores in-frame clones only, minus some. The sample includes 390,000 or so clones, almost 90% of them seen just once. Sequenced: peripheral blood. The TCR was taken from a man aged 18 to 35 with active or convalescent COVID-19.

The CDR3 loop reads CASSHVVAETQYF. DNA for the CDR3: TGTGCCAGCAGCCACGTCGTAGCAGAGACCCAGTACTTC. The rearrangement uses TRBV7-9 and TRBJ2-5, with no clear D. Germline V gives CDR1 SEHNR, CDR2 FQNEAQ (reference sequence). The length of the CDR3 is 13 residues. Trimming cost V 5 bases and J 4 bases, with 11 bases left between them.